The T cell receptor (beta chain) described here comes from a study of chemoradiotherapy in HPV16-positive cancers. Overall study results and limits: Candidate HPV-specific clones and E7-related TCR motifs grew in tumor during treatment. HPV-specific T cells were functionally defined from only two HPV16-positive patients. Better recurrence-free survival went with HPV-responsive T-cell expansion in HPV16-positive patients.

V gave up 5 bases and J gave up 1 base, with 21 bases separating them. Germline V gene data show CDR1 as SEHNR and CDR2 as FQNEAQ (reference sequence). The CDR3 has 18 residues. TCRdb's table, derived via immunoSEQ multiplex PCR, lists solely in-frame clones and lacks some. The sample lists roughly 23,000 clones; roughly 90% were seen once. On this clone: No antigen is known for it.

Repertoires were sampled repeatedly during chemoradiotherapy. The specimen comprised blood, sampled from a patient who underwent chemoradiotherapy. The sequence was obtained from a human donor with HPV-associated anogenital cancer. V and J are TRBV7-9 and TRBJ2-4; tentatively, D is TRBD2 (7 bases). CDR3 bases: TGTGCCAGCAGCCCAGGGAGGGGGGAAGGGGAGGCCAAAAACATTCAGTACTTC. Its translation is CASSPGRGEGEAKNIQYF. Full variable domain (missing parts from reference TRBV7-9 and TRBJ2-4): DTGVSQNPRHKITKRGQNVTFRCDPISEHNRLYWYRQTLGQGPEFLTYFQNEAQLEKSRLLSDRFSAERPKGSFSTLEIQRTEQGDSAMYLCASSPGRGEGEAKNIQYFGAGTRLSVL.